This T cell receptor beta chain was recovered during a study of regulatory T cells in long-lasting Graves disease. Across the study: Duration of antithyroid drug therapy among newly diagnosed Graves' patients was under 3 months.

As for this clonotype: The target antigen is unknown.

Losses at the gene ends were 5 bases for V and 0 bases for J; bases not matched to a gene: 7. The germline CDR1 and CDR2 sequences are LNHDA and SQIVND (reference sequence). This CDR3 comprises 15 residues. Broader study findings: TRBV28 was favored in persistent disease, as were TRBJ1-2 and TRBJ2-5. A greater number of public clonotypes (2,741) was shared by persistent patients than by new patients (around 960). Sample size was small, which may have lowered accuracy.

For TCR beta, libraries came from iRepertoire HTBI primers and Arm-PCR of CDR3 regions. MiXCR was run by TCRdb on the multiplex PCR reads, yielding one entry per CDR3 protein. The sample yields about 400,000 distinct CDR3 sequences, approximately 15% seen once. The time point: newly diagnosed GD, antithyroid drugs for less than 3 months. PBMC RNA served as the TCR library source. These sequences were also reported in another study, on T cells in Graves' hyperthyroidism and ophthalmopathy.

The genes are TRBV19 and TRBJ2-7; 7 nucleotides agree with TRBD1. This TCR came from a woman aged 40-49 years with Graves disease. The sequences come from peripheral blood mononuclear cells (PBMCs), collected at new diagnosis, from a patient treated with antithyroid drugs. This CDR3 is CASSLLRDSSYEQYF. The DNA of the CDR3 is TGTGCCAGTAGTCTTCTCCGGGACAGCTCCTACGAGCAGTACTTC.